This T cell receptor (beta chain) was sequenced in a study of memory CD4+ T cells and cytomegalovirus serostatus. About the study: Donors were healthy Belgian adults, about ten CMV seropositive and approximately 25 seronegative.

Using immunoSEQ multiplex PCR, the repertoire was profiled, and TCRdb retains in-frame clones only, with some absent. The sample lists 41,000 or so clones, 79% seen once, with 0.65% to 0.85% in the top ten. From germline, CDR1 is ENHRY and CDR2 SYGVKD. The germline V and J ends were trimmed by 1 base and 11 bases, with 18 bases remaining between them. CDR3 length equals 14 residues. General study results and limits: Median bootstrapped AUC for CMV status was roughly 0.95 originally, 0.9 to 0.93 US-trained. The CMV-associated TCR signature appears largely within the CD4+ memory repertoire. Of roughly 180 reported CMV TCRbeta sequences, 67 were found in memory CD4+ repertoires.

Concerning this clone: Antigen unknown.

The sort gate was single viable CD3+CD4+CD8-CD45RO+ cells for memory CD4+ T cells. The chain carries TRBV10-3 and TRBJ2-7; D tentatively fits TRBD1 or TRBD2 (5 bases each). The TCR originated in an adult in good health and CMV-seronegative. What was sequenced was memory CD4+ T cells from blood. CDR3 protein: CAISEFTGANPEYF. In DNA form, the CDR3 reads TGTGCCATCAGTGAGTTTACCGGGGCAAACCCGGAGTACTTC.